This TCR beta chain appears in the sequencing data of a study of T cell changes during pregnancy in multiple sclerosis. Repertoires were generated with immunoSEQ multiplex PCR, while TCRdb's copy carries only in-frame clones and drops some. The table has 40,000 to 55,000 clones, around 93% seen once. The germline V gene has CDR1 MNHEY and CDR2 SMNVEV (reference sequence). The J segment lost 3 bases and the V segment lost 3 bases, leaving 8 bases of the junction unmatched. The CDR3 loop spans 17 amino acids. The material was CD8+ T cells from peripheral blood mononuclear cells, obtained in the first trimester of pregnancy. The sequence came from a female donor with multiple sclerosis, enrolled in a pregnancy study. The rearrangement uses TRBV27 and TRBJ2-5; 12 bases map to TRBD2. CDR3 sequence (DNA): TGTGCCAGCAGTTTGACTAGCGGGGGCCCTTTTAAAGAGACCCAGTACTTC. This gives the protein CASSLTSGGPFKETQYF.